Below, one TCR beta chain is given with its context. The data originate from a study of blood T cell repertoires in COVID-19. Looking at the study overall: Researchers got acute and convalescent COVID-19 samples from the United States, Italy and Spain. T cells, B-cell-depleted T cells, or PBMCs supplied cDNA or gDNA.

Assay used: immunoSEQ multiplex PCR; TCRdb lists only in-frame clones, some missing. This sample has 150,000 to 200,000 clones, with 90% to 95% found just once. The CDR3 sequence is 13 residues long. V was cut by 6 bases and J by 3 bases, with 11 bases left in between. CDR1 is SGHTA, CDR2 FQGTGA, per germline. The chain is built from TRBV7-3 and TRBJ1-1; TRBD1 is a possible D gene (6 bases). This TCR was recovered from a man aged 30-40 years with COVID-19, enrolled during active disease. The sequencing input was peripheral blood. The CDR3 region is CASRVRGDTEAFF. In DNA, the CDR3 is TGTGCCAGCAGGGTCAGGGGCGACACTGAAGCTTTCTTT.